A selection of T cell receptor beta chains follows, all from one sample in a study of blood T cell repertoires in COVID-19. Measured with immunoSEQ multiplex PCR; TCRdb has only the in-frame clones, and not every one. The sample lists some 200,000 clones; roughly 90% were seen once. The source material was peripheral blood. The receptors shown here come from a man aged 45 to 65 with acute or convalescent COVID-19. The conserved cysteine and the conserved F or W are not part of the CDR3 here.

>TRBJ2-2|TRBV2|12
ASIGGTNTGELF
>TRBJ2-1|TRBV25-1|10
ASSGDLTEQF
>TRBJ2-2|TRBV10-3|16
AISESPGTGGNTGELF
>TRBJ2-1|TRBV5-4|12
ASSLHDSYNEQF
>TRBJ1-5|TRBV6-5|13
ASMGQPYSNQPQH
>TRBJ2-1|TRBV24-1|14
ATSDLGQGGHNEQF
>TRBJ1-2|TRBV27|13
ASSLVFDSLYGYT
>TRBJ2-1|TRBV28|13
ASGHRDRAYNEQF
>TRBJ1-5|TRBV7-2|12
ASSARGGDQPQH
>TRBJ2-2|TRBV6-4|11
ASSPEGRRELF
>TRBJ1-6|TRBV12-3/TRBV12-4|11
ASSRETNSPLH
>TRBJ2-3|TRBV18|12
ASSPPVGGLFQY
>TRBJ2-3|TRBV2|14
ASSEASGYSTDTQY
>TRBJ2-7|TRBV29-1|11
SVAMALSIEQY
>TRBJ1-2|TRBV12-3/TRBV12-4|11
ASSLRVNYGYT
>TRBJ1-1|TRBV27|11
ASSLGGETEAF
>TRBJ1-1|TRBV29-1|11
SVGEGANTEAF
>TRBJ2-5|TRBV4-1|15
ASSQEATSGSLKTQY
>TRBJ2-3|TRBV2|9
ASSDYNTQY
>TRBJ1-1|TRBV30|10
AYGAGNTEAF
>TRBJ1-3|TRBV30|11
AWQGHSGNTIY
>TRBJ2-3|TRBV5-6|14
ASSSAGGLLTDTQY
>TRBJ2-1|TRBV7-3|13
ASSTSGTRQGEQF
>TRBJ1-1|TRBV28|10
ASSPQGQGNS
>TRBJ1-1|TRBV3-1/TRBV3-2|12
ASSQDLVNTEAF
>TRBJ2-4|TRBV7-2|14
ASSLSPPSLSERRY
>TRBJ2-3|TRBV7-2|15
ASSPVRRGPGTDTQY
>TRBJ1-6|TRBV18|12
ASSPGTGDSPLH
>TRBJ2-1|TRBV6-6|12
ASSSGGQLNEQF
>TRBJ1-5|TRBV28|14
ASSTWTGGTDQPQH
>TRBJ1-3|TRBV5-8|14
ASRAEDRFSGNTIY
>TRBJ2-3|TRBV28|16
ASSPPLTSGRAKDTQY
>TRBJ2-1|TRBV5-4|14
ASSLALPSSYNEQF
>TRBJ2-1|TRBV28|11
ASSFGGGNEQF
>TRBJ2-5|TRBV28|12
ASSLITGVETQY
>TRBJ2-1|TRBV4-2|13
ASTHGGGDYNEQF